This entry concerns a single TCR beta chain. Antigen unknown. The record originates from a study of OX40 agonist ivuxolimab in advanced cancers. Across the study: The study treated patients with ivuxolimab, an agonistic anti-OX40 (CD134) antibody. Broader study findings: The study observed clonal expansion of CD4+ and CD8+ blood T cells by week 6 at 0.1 to 3.0 mg/kg.

Data came from immunoSEQ multiplex PCR; TCRdb stores just in-frame clones and leaves some out. The sample comprises approximately 12,000 clones, roughly two thirds of which are singletons, and approximately 10% rests with the top ten. Germline values: CDR1 LNHDA, CDR2 SQIVND (reference sequence). V lost 4 bases to trimming and J lost 4 bases, with 28 bases between them. The CDR3 covers 19 residues. The TCR was taken from an adult with an advanced solid tumor such as melanoma, head and neck, liver or kidney cancer. The material was CD4+ or CD8+ T cells sorted from blood, obtained in a trial of the OX40 agonist ivuxolimab. The chain has TRBV19 and TRBJ1-2, with D uncertain. CDR3 region: CASSTRLLTVGSLAYGYTF. The CDR3, as DNA: TGTGCCAGTAGTACCCGACTATTAACCGTTGGCAGCCTGGCCTATGGCTACACCTTC.